Sequencing of this TCR beta chain was carried out in a study of control samples from healthy donors and cancer patients. Repertoires were generated with immunoSEQ multiplex PCR, while TCRdb's copy carries only in-frame clones and drops some. This sample has around 42,000 clones, with approximately 94% found just once. Germline CDR1 and CDR2: KGHSH and LQKENI. CDR3 length equals 16 residues. Trimming pared 4 bases from V and 0 bases from J, leaving 13 bases between. V usage is TRBV18 and J usage is TRBJ1-5; D may be TRBD1 (5 bases). The sequence was obtained from a man in his 60s in good health. Sequencing input: blood. The CDR3 is CASSLGFGGSNQPQHF. CDR3 DNA: TGTGCCAGCTCACTAGGGTTTGGGGGTAGCAATCAGCCCCAGCATTTT.